Below, 25 T cell receptor beta chains from the same sample are listed, as sequenced in a study of somatic mutations in cytotoxic T cells in rheumatoid arthritis. The method was immunoSEQ multiplex PCR; TCRdb's version includes in-frame clones alone and lacks a portion of them. The sample contains roughly 4,500 clones, around four fifths of which appear only once. The source material was CD8+ T cells sorted from blood. Receptors were obtained from a woman aged 55-69 years with rheumatoid arthritis.

This chain joins TRBV6-4 and TRBJ1-6, with D perhaps matching TRBD1 (6 bases). The V end was cut by 2 bases, the J end by 9 bases, with 20 bases between. CDR1 and CDR2 (germline): MRHNA, SNTAGT. This CDR3 is 17 amino acids long. CDR3 nucleotides: TGTGCCAGCAGTGACAGGCCTCGGGGGGGCCTGCGTTCACCCCTCCACTTT. Its translation is CASSDRPRGGLRSPLHF.

The chain recombines TRBV19 with TRBJ2-3; possible D gene TRBD1, 6 bases. The CDR3 is made up of 15 amino acids. The V and J ends lost 5 bases and 0 bases respectively, with 12 bases between them. Germline CDR1 and CDR2: LNHDA and SQIVND (reference sequence). CDR3 nucleotide sequence: TGTGCCAGTAGTCAAACAGGGTGGAGCACAGATACGCAGTATTTT. It is translated as CASSQTGWSTDTQYF. Looking up the rest from reference TRBV19 and TRBJ2-3 gives the full variable domain: DGGITQSPKYLFRKEGQNVTLSCEQNLNHDAMYWYRQDPGQGLRLIYYSQIVNDFQKGDIAEGYSVSREKKESFPLTVTSAQKNPTAFYLCASSQTGWSTDTQYFGPGTRLTVL.

This chain uses TRBV11-2 with TRBJ1-4; D is unresolved. Germline lookup yields CDR1 SGHAT and CDR2 FQNNGV. V gave up 1 base and J gave up 2 bases, with 8 bases separating them. This CDR3 contains 15 residues. CDR3 sequence: CASSLGGGTNEKLFF. The CDR3 DNA is TGTGCCAGCAGCTTAGGTGGCGGGACTAATGAAAAACTGTTTTTT.

The rearrangement joins TRBV6-1 to TRBJ1-6, with TRBD1 as a possible D gene (5 bases). Germline values: CDR1 MNHNS, CDR2 SASEGT. V gave up 1 base and J gave up 15 bases, with 16 bases separating them. This CDR3 is 14 amino acids long. The chain's CDR3 is CASSEDPRGGDLHF. The DNA of the CDR3 is TGTGCCAGCAGTGAAGACCCCCGGGGGGGGGACCTCCACTTT.

This clone came up a few times. V gene TRBV7-8 combines with J gene TRBJ2-7; D is perhaps TRBD1 (6 bases). The germline V gene has CDR1 SGHVS and CDR2 FQNEAQ. The CDR3 totals 15 residues. Trimming stripped 5 bases from V and 1 base from J, with 15 bases between. CDR3 residues: CASSQHQGPSYEQYF. The CDR3 nucleotides read TGTGCCAGCAGCCAGCACCAGGGGCCATCCTACGAGCAGTACTTC.

The chain employs TRBV5-5 and TRBJ2-7; 7 nucleotides align to TRBD1. The CDR3 sequence is 13 residues long. V trimming: 3 bases; J trimming: 2 bases; junction bases outside the gene matches: 2. Germline-derived CDR1 and CDR2 are SGHKS and YYEKEE (reference sequence). This chain's CDR3 is CASSYGTAYEQYF. CDR3 coding DNA: TGTGCCAGCAGCTACGGGACAGCCTACGAGCAGTACTTC.

The rearrangement links TRBV5-5 to TRBJ2-7, with a tentative D call TRBD2 (6 bases). The CDR3 runs 12 residues. The V gene's germline CDR1 is SGHKS and CDR2 YYEKEE (reference sequence). The CDR3 protein is CASSLVGVEGDV. CDR3 nucleotides: TGTGCCAGCAGCTTGGTGGGGGTGGAGGGAGACGTC.

The genes are TRBV11-2 and TRBJ1-5, with D hard to call. Germline lookup yields CDR1 SGHAT and CDR2 FQNNGV. The CDR3 runs to 14 residues. The V end was cut by 0 bases, the J end by 6 bases, with 9 bases between. CDR3 in DNA: TGTGCCAGCAGCTTAGACGGAGGAAGTCAGCCCCAGCATTTT. The encoded protein is CASSLDGGSQPQHF.

This chain connects TRBV13 to TRBJ1-1, with D possibly TRBD1 on 5 matching bases. CDR1 and CDR2 from the germline V gene are PRHDT and FYEKMQ (reference sequence). CDR3 length: 13 residues. With 3 bases removed from V and 0 bases from J, the gap between germline ends came to 5 bases. The CDR3 is CASSLGLNTEAFF. CDR3 sequence (DNA): TGTGCCAGCAGCTTGGGGCTGAACACTGAAGCTTTCTTT. Using reference TRBV13 and TRBJ1-1 for the parts outside the CDR3, the full variable domain is AAGVIQSPRHLIKEKRETATLKCYPIPRHDTVYWYQQGPGQDPQFLISFYEKMQSDKGSIPDRFSAQQFSDYHSELNMSSLELGDSALYFCASSLGLNTEAFFGQGTRLTVV.

This clone appeared a few times. This chain connects TRBV30 to TRBJ1-1; D is ambiguous. Germline assignment: CDR1 GTSNPN and CDR2 SVGIG (reference sequence). Trimming cost V 4 bases and J 6 bases, with 9 bases left between them. The CDR3 is 11 residues long. This CDR3 reads CAWINGPEAFF. The CDR3 DNA reads as TGTGCCTGGATTAATGGGCCTGAAGCTTTCTTT.

V usage is TRBV28 and J usage is TRBJ2-2, with D maybe TRBD2 (5 bases). Germline loops: CDR1 MDHEN, CDR2 SYDVKM. V lost 5 bases, J lost 6 bases, and 19 bases lay in between. This CDR3 is built from 16 residues. The CDR3, as DNA: TGTGCCAGCAGTCCCCCGGTGAGCGGACTGGCCGGGGAGCTGTTTTTT. This codes for CASSPPVSGLAGELFF.

This sequence joins TRBV6-5 and TRBJ2-3, with 7 bases matching TRBD2. V dropped 5 bases and J dropped 4; count of bases not matched to a gene: 6. The germline V gene has CDR1 MNHEY and CDR2 SVGAGI. The CDR3 is 14 amino acids. DNA of the CDR3: TGTGCCAGCAGTGCCGGGACTATCTCAGATACGCAGTATTTT. Amino acids: CASSAGTISDTQYF.

This rearrangement joins TRBV7-8 to TRBJ2-1; 7 bases are a match to TRBD1. V lost 1 base and J lost 6; bases outside the gene matches: 3. CDR3 size: 14 residues. Germline V gene lookup returns CDR1 SGHVS and CDR2 FQNEAQ. The CDR3 region has the DNA TGTGCCAGCAGCTTAGTAGGGGGCGGCAATGAGCAGTTCTTC. Protein sequence: CASSLVGGGNEQFF.

The V gene is TRBV7-9, the J gene TRBJ1-3; D unresolved. Germline CDR1 is SEHNR and CDR2 is FQNEAQ (reference sequence). This CDR3 is 15 amino acids long. Trimming left V 7 bases short and J 0 bases short, with 13 bases between. The CDR3 loop is CASTHIHYSGNTIYF. CDR3 DNA: TGTGCCAGCACCCACATTCATTACTCTGGAAACACCATATATTTT.

This sequence joins TRBV2 and TRBJ2-3; 8 nucleotides line up with TRBD2. CDR1 is SNHLY and CDR2 is FYNNEI in the germline V gene. J lost 5 bases, V lost 4 bases, and 17 bases had no gene match. CDR3 length: 18 amino acids. The CDR3: CASSGAKWAGGQLDTQYF. DNA of the CDR3: TGTGCCAGCAGTGGAGCTAAGTGGGCGGGGGGCCAGCTAGATACGCAGTATTTT.

In this sample, this clone turned up once. The chain couples TRBV28 to TRBJ1-4, with a possible D match to TRBD1 (6 bases). CDR1 and CDR2 (germline): MDHEN, SYDVKM. Trimming cost V 6 bases and J 10 bases, with 18 bases left between them. The length of the CDR3 is 14 residues. CDR3 sequence (DNA): TGTGCCAGCAGCCCGACAGGCGAGATAAGAAAACTGTTTTTT. Protein sequence: CASSPTGEIRKLFF.

There are a few counts of this clone. The CDR3 is CAIRTGKDNEQFF. In DNA form, the CDR3 reads TGTGCCATCAGGACAGGGAAGGACAATGAGCAGTTCTTC. The chain is built from TRBV6-4 and TRBJ2-1; TRBD1 agrees at 8 bases. The CDR3 runs 13 residues. Per the germline V gene, CDR1 is MRHNA and CDR2 is SNTAGT. J lost 5 bases, V lost 10 bases, and 7 bases had no gene match.

The CDR3 is CASSSRTGAEITQYF. CDR3 nucleotide sequence: TGCGCCAGCAGCAGCAGAACAGGGGCGGAAATAACCCAGTACTTC. This chain links TRBV5-1 with TRBJ2-5, with 7 nucleotides matching TRBD1. V was clipped by 4 bases and J by 8 bases; unmatched bases: 14. Germline values: CDR1 SGHRS, CDR2 YFSETQ. This CDR3 contains 15 residues. Complete variable domain (other parts from reference TRBV5-1 and TRBJ2-5): KAGVTQTPRYLIKTRGQQVTLSCSPISGHRSVSWYQQTPGQGLQFLFEYFSETQRNKGNFPGRFSGRQFSNSRSEMNVSTLELGDSALYLCASSSRTGAEITQYFGPGTRLLVL.

CDR3 bases: TGTGCCAGCAGCCCGGGACAGGCCTCCTATGGCTACACCTTC. Translating gives CASSPGQASYGYTF. The chain links TRBV14 to TRBJ1-2; TRBD1 matches at 8 bases. The CDR3 has 14 residues. The junction had 5 bases not matched to a gene; V was cut back by 4 bases and J by 4 bases. CDR1 and CDR2 (germline): SGHDN, FVKESK.

V gene TRBV11-2 combines with J gene TRBJ2-3; TRBD1 aligns across 8 bases. CDR3 size: 15 residues. Germline CDR1 reads SGHAT; CDR2 reads FQNNGV. The trim removed 3 bases at V and 4 bases at J, leaving 6 bases unmatched. This chain's CDR3 is CASSFRGRYPDTQYF. CDR3 sequence (DNA): TGTGCCAGCAGCTTCAGGGGGCGGTATCCAGATACGCAGTATTTT.

The chain uses TRBV20-1 and TRBJ1-2, with D maybe TRBD1 (5 bases). The V end was cut by 6 bases, the J end by 6 bases, with 11 bases between. The germline gives CDR1 DFQATT, CDR2 SNEGSKA (reference sequence). The CDR3 runs to 11 residues. The CDR3 bases are TGCAGTGCCCAGGGTAGTGATGGCTACACCTTC. Residues: CSAQGSDGYTF.

The count of this clone is one. The chain joins TRBV5-1 to TRBJ2-1; possible D gene TRBD1, 5 bases. CDR1 is SGHRS, CDR2 YFSETQ, per germline. Trimming shortened V by 0 bases and J by 4 bases, and 8 bases separated the two germline ends. The CDR3 extends over 14 amino acids. CDR3 sequence (DNA): TGCGCCAGCAGCTTGGGGACACGATACAATGAGCAGTTCTTC. Translation: CASSLGTRYNEQFF.

The chain has TRBV14 and TRBJ2-7; 10 nucleotides match TRBD1. The J segment lost 2 bases and the V segment lost 0 bases, leaving 4 bases of the junction unmatched. Germline CDR1 and CDR2: SGHDN and FVKESK. This CDR3 has 16 amino acids. In DNA, the CDR3 is TGTGCCAGCAGCCAAGACTTCGGGACAGGGGCCTACGAGCAGTACTTC. Protein product: CASSQDFGTGAYEQYF.

This clone was seen only a few times. The CDR3 DNA is TGTGCCAGTAGCACAGGGTCTGAACCAGCTGGTTGGAACACTGAAGCTTTCTTT. The encoded protein is CASSTGSEPAGWNTEAFF. This chain links TRBV19 with TRBJ1-1; D possibly corresponds to TRBD1 (6 bases). Germline assignment: CDR1 LNHDA and CDR2 SQIVND (reference sequence). CDR3 size: 18 residues. V lost 6 bases to trimming and J lost 1 base, with 24 bases between them.

This clone was counted once. This chain connects TRBV4-3 to TRBJ2-7, with 7 bases lining up with TRBD1. CDR3 length: 13 amino acids. J was trimmed by 4 bases and V by 1 base; bases with no gene match: 1. The germline gives CDR1 LGHNA, CDR2 YSLEER. This CDR3 is CASSQAQGYEQYV. The CDR3 DNA reads TGCGCCAGCAGCCAAGCACAGGGGTACGAGCAGTACGTC.